This is a list of T cell receptor beta chains from one sample in a study of human T cells and chemical hapten exposure. From the RACE reads, TCRdb called clonotypes with MiXCR, one entry per CDR3 protein. The table shows roughly 260,000 distinct CDR3 sequences, with about 9% occurring only once. Here the sequenced sample was whole blood, taken in connection with sensitization to the hapten diphenylcyclopropenone (DPC). The receptors were gathered from a woman between 40 and 50 years old with alopecia areata. Some clones in this sample may be carry-over from other donors' samples. Both conserved end residues are part of each CDR3. D genes are given only for firm matches. Clone size is given for some rows only: seen once, a few or many times, or a class if the clone is expanded.

D	size	V	J	CDR3	DNA
TRBD1	many	TRBV6-6	TRBJ1-5	CASSQEAGGDQPQHF	TGTGCCAGCAGTCAAGAGGCAGGGGGCGATCAGCCCCAGCATTTT
TRBD1	NA	TRBV27	TRBJ2-2	CASSSGTGSTGELFF	TGTGCCAGCAGCTCCGGGACAGGGAGCACCGGGGAGCTGTTTTTT
NA	many	TRBV28	TRBJ2-4	CASSLAKNIQYF	TGTGCCAGCAGTTTAGCCAAAAACATTCAGTACTTC
NA	few	TRBV9	TRBJ1-6	CASSVDGQKYNSPLHF	TGTGCCAGCAGCGTAGACGGACAGAAGTATAATTCACCCCTCCACTTT
NA	NA	TRBV7-9	TRBJ2-2	CASSRRGQGTGELFF	TGTGCCAGCAGCCGGAGAGGGCAGGGGACCGGGGAGCTGTTTTTT
NA	many	TRBV6-2/TRBV6-3	TRBJ2-7	CASNPALVGEQYF	TGTGCCAGCAACCCAGCGTTAGTCGGCGAGCAGTACTTC
TRBD1	NA	TRBV28	TRBJ2-7	CASSQYAGTGPYEQYF	TGTGCCAGCAGCCAATACGCCGGGACAGGTCCCTACGAGCAGTACTTC
TRBD1	NA	TRBV28	TRBJ1-4	CASSLLRGPGEKLFF	TGTGCCAGCAGTCTCCTCAGGGGGCCCGGGGAAAAACTGTTTTTT
NA	many	TRBV12-3/TRBV12-4	TRBJ1-2	CAISADNYGYTF	TGTGCCATCAGCGCCGATAACTATGGCTACACCTTC
NA	NA	TRBV28	TRBJ2-3	CASSLMGGARTDTQYF	TGTGCCAGCAGCCTTATGGGGGGGGCGCGGACAGATACGCAGTATTTT
TRBD1	many	TRBV6-2/TRBV6-3	TRBJ1-5	CATATRDRDYSNQPQHF	TGTGCCACCGCCACTCGAGACAGGGACTATAGCAATCAGCCCCAGCATTTT
NA	NA	TRBV11-1	TRBJ1-2	CASSLQGVRGYTF	TGTGCCAGCAGCTTACAAGGAGTGAGGGGCTACACCTTC
TRBD2	NA	TRBV5-8	TRBJ2-3	CASSYTGTSITDTQYF	TGTGCCAGCAGCTATACCGGGACTAGCATCACAGATACGCAGTATTTT
TRBD1	NA	TRBV29-1	TRBJ2-5	CSVVGQGEETQYF	TGCAGCGTTGTAGGGCAGGGGGAAGAGACCCAGTACTTC
NA	many	TRBV5-1	TRBJ2-1	CASSEQRSYNEQFF	TGCGCCAGCAGCGAGCAGCGGTCCTACAATGAGCAGTTCTTC
NA	many	TRBV5-1	TRBJ2-2	CASSLVGRRDTGELFF	TGCGCCAGCAGCTTGGTGGGTAGGAGAGACACCGGGGAGCTGTTTTTT
NA	few	TRBV5-1	TRBJ1-5	CASRLATGRGMGQPQHF	TGCGCCAGCAGGTTAGCCACGGGGCGAGGGATGGGTCAGCCCCAGCATTTT
NA	many	TRBV2	TRBJ2-2	CASNRDTGELFF	TGTGCCAGCAACCGGGACACCGGGGAGCTGTTTTTT
NA	few	TRBV5-6	TRBJ2-5	CASSRLNREETQYF	TGTGCCAGCAGCCGGTTGAACAGGGAAGAGACCCAGTACTTC
NA	few	TRBV7-9	TRBJ1-6	CASSLRGPEPLHF	TGTGCCAGCAGCTTACGGGGACCGGAGCCCCTCCACTTT
NA	NA	TRBV7-9	TRBJ2-7	CASSDRQSYEQYF	TGTGCCAGCAGTGACAGGCAATCCTACGAGCAGTACTTC
TRBD2	many	TRBV27	TRBJ2-1	CASTPLAGGPDNEQFF	TGTGCCAGCACCCCCCTAGCGGGAGGGCCGGACAATGAGCAGTTCTTC
NA	few	TRBV6-6	TRBJ2-3	CASSYWGREFTDTQYF	TGTGCCAGCAGTTACTGGGGGCGGGAGTTCACAGATACGCAGTATTTT
NA	once	TRBV7-2	TRBJ2-4	CASSPTVENIQYF	TGTGCCAGCAGCCCGACAGTCGAAAACATTCAGTACTTC
TRBD1	few	TRBV6-5	TRBJ1-1	CASSYSTGHEAFF	TGTGCCAGCAGTTACTCGACAGGGCATGAAGCTTTCTTT
NA	NA	TRBV6-6	TRBJ1-1	CAILGADIEAFF	TGTGCCATACTGGGGGCTGACATTGAAGCTTTCTTT
NA	NA	TRBV20-1	TRBJ2-7	CSASDTGGSSYEQYF	TGCAGTGCTAGCGATACAGGCGGGTCCTCCTACGAGCAGTACTTC
TRBD1	NA	TRBV2	TRBJ2-7	CASSWRTGSDEQYF	TGTGCCAGCAGTTGGAGGACAGGGTCTGACGAGCAGTACTTC
TRBD2	NA	TRBV27	TRBJ2-5	CASRRDLADQETQYF	TGTGCCAGCAGACGGGATCTAGCGGACCAAGAGACCCAGTACTTC